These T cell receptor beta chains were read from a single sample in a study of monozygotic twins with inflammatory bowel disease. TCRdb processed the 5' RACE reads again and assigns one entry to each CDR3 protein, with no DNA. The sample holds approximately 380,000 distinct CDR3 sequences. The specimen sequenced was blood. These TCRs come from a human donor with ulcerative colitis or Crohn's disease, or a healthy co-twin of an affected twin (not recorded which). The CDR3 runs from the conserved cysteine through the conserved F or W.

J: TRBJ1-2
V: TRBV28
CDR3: CASRPRQSSILYGYTF

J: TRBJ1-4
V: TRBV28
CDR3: CACDRGRHEKLFF

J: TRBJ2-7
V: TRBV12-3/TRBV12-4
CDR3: CASSLGGYGLYEQYF

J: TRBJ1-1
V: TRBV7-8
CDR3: CASSFVGGYEGTEAFF

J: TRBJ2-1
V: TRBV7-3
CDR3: CASSRAPGEQFF

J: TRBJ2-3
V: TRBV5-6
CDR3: CASSAGQVSADTQYF

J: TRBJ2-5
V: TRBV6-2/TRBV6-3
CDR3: CASSYQRLADQETQYF

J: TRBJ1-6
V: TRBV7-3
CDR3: CASRTTSFSNSPLHF

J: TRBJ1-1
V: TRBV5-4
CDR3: CASSLGGGPEAFF

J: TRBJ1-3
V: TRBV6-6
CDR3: CASTARNTIYF

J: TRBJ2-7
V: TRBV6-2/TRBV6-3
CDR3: CASSYFGTGYEQYF

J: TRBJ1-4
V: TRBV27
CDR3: CASSFLYPMELFF

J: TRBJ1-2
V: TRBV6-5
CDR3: CASSYSRAGKNYGYTF

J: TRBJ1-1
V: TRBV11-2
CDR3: CASSLDLEGYTEAFF

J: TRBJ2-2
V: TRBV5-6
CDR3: CASSLFTNTGELFF

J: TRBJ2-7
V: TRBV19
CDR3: CASSDGTLPYEQYF

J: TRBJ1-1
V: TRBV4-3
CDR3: CASSQDLAASRGTEAFF

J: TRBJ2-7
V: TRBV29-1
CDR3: CSVVVQGLSYEQYF

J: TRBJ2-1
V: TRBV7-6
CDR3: CASSLGRGRNEQFF

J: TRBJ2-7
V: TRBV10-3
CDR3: CAISGGQGSPYF

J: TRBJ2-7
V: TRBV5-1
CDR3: CASSLGDRRLETYEQYF

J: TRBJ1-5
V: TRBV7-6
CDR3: CASSLAQNQPQHF

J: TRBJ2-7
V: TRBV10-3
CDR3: CAISESDTSAYEQYF

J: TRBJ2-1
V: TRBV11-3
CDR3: CASSFGSSEQFF

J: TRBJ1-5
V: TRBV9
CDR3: CASSPTTGNQPQHF

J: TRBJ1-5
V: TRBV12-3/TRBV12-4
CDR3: CASSFGGGGNQPQHF